Listed here is a single T cell receptor (beta chain). This clonotype was seen only a few times. The antigen it recognizes is unknown. Nothing much larger sits one base from this clone, and base qualities are not available. Library creation used PCR. The run used an Illumina HiSeq 2500. TCR library preparation used molecular barcoding, with unique molecular identifiers applied to normalize quantification of the TCRbeta repertoire. TCRdb applied fastp at Q25 and MiXCR to the public reads, then kept only in-frame beta chains. Each entry is one CDR3 protein sequence, shown with its most common DNA and genes. In all, the sample holds about 480,000 distinct CDR3 sequences, and approximately 12% of those were seen once. The biggest ten clones account for more than 5.5% of the sample. The data originate from a study of T-cell reconstitution after alpha-beta-depleted transplantation in children (dated by TCRdb to the mid-2010s). Concerning the study at large: Using TCR repertoire profiling, the study quantitatively followed how T-cell immune reconstitution unfolded in children after TCRalphabeta/CD19-depleted allogeneic hematopoietic cell transplantation.

The TCR sequence derives from a human donor who donated a stem cell graft to a child with combined immunodeficiency. The source was PBMCs from the stem cell graft donor, collected from the stem cell graft.

The sequenced DNA: TGTGCCTGGAGGGTACTAGTCGGTGAGCAGTTCTTC. It encodes CAWRVLVGEQFF. The chain uses TRBV30 and TRBJ2-1; the D segment could be TRBD2, given 5 matching bases. From the germline V gene (reference sequence), CDR1 is GTSNPN and CDR2 is SVGIG. The CDR3 spans 12 residues, from the cysteine through the phenylalanine. Solely the CDR3 DNA is kept, with 36 bases framed from the first base. Trimming takes 3 bases from V and 9 bases from J, and the germline ends sit 12 bases apart.